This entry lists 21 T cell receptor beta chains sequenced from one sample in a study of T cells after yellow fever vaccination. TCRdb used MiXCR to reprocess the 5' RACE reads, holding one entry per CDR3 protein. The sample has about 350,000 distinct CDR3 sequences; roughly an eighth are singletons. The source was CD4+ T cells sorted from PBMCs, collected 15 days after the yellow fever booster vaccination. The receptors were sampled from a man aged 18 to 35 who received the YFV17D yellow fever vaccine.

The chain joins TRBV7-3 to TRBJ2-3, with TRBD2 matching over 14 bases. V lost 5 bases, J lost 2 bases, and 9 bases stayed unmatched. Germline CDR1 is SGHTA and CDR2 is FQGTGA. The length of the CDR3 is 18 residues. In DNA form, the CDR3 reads TGTGCCAGCAGCCCGGACCGGACTAGCGGGGGGTCCACAGATACGCAGTATTTT. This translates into CASSPDRTSGGSTDTQYF.

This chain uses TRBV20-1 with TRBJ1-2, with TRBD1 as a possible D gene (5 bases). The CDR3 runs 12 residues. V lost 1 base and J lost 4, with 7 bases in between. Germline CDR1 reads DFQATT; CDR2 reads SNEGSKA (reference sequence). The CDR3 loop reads CSARGGTYGYTF. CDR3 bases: TGCAGTGCTAGAGGGGGGACCTATGGCTACACCTTC.

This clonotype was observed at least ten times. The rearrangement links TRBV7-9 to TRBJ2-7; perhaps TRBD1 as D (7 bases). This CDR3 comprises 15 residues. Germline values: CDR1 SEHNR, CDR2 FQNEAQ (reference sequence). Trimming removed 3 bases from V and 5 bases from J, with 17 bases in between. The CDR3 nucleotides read TGTGCCAGCAGCTTTCCCAAGGAGGGGGCGAACGAGCAGTACTTC. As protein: CASSFPKEGANEQYF.

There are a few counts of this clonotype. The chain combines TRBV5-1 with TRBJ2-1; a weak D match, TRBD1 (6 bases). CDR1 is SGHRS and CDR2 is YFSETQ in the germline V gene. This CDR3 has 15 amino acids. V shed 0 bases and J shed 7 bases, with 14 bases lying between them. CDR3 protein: CASSLVAGERNEQFF. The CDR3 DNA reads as TGCGCCAGCAGCTTGGTGGCAGGGGAGCGTAATGAGCAGTTCTTC.

The CDR3 nucleotides are TGTGCCAGCAGCTTCCAGAAAGGGGGAGTTGAAGCTTTCTTT. Residues: CASSFQKGGVEAFF. The J gene is TRBJ1-1, the V gene TRBV7-9; D perhaps matches TRBD1 (6 bases). The CDR3 has 14 residues. V was pared by 3 bases and J by 7 bases, with 15 bases between. Germline CDR1 reads SEHNR; CDR2 reads FQNEAQ (reference sequence).

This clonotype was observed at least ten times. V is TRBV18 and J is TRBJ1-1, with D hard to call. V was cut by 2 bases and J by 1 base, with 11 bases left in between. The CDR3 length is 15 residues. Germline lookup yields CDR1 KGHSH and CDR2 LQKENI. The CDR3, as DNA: TGTGCCAGCTCACCAAGGTCACAGCGGAACACTGAAGCTTTCTTT. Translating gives CASSPRSQRNTEAFF.

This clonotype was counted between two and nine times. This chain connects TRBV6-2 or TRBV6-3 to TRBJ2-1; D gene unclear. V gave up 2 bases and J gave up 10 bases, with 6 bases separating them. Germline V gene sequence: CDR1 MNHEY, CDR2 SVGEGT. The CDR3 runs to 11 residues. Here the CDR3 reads CASSYRREQFF. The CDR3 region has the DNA TGTGCCAGCAGTTACCGTAGAGAGCAGTTCTTC.

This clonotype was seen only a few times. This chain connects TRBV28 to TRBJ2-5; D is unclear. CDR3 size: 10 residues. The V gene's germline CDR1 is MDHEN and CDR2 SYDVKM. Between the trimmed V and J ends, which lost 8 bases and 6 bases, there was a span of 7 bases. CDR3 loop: CASGYKTQYF. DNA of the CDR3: TGTGCCAGCGGTTATAAGACCCAGTACTTC.

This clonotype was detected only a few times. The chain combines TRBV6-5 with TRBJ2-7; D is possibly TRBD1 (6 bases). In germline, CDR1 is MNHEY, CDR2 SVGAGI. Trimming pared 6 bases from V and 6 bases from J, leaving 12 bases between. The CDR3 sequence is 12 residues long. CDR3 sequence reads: CASSPDRREQYF. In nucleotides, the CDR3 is TGTGCCAGCAGCCCCGACAGGCGCGAGCAGTACTTC.

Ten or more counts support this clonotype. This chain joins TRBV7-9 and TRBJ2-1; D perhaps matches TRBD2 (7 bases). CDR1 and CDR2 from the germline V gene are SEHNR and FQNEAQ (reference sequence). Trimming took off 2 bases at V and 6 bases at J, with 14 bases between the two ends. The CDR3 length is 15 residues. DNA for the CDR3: TGTGCCAGCAGCTTACTAGGGGGGGGCGTCAATGAGCAGTTCTTC. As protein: CASSLLGGGVNEQFF.

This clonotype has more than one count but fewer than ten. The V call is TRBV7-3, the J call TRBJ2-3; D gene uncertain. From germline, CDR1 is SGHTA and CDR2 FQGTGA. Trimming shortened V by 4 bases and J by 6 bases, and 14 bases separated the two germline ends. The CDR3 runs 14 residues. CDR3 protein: CASSSRAPTDTQYF. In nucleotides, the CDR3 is TGTGCCAGCAGCTCCCGGGCGCCTACTGATACGCAGTATTTT.

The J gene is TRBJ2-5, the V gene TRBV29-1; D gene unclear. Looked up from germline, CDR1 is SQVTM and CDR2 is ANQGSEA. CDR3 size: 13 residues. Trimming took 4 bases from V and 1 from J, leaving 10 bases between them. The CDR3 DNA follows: TGCAGCGTTGGGTTGAAACTCCAAGAGACCCAGTACTTC. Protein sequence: CSVGLKLQETQYF. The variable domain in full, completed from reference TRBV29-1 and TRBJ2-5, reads SAVISQKPSRDICQRGTSLTIQCQVDSQVTMMFWYRQQPGQSLTLIATANQGSEATYESGFVIDKFPISRPNLTFSTLTVSNMSPEDSSIYLCSVGLKLQETQYFGPGTRLLVL.

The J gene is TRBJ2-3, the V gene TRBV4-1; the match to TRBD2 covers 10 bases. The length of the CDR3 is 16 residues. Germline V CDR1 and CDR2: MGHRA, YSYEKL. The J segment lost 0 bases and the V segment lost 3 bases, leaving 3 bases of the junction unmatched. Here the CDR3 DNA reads TGCGCCAGCAGCCATGGACTAGCGGTTAGCACAGATACGCAGTATTTT. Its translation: CASSHGLAVSTDTQYF.

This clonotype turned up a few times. This CDR3 reads CASSYLLGQGLMNTEAFF. CDR3 DNA: TGTGCCAGCAGTTATCTTCTAGGACAGGGATTAATGAACACTGAAGCTTTCTTT. The chain is built from TRBV6-2 or TRBV6-3 and TRBJ1-1; 8 bases are shared with TRBD1. The CDR3 extends over 18 amino acids. Trimming cost V 3 bases and J 0 bases; bases outside gene matches: 12. Germline CDR1 and CDR2: MNHEY and SVGEGT.

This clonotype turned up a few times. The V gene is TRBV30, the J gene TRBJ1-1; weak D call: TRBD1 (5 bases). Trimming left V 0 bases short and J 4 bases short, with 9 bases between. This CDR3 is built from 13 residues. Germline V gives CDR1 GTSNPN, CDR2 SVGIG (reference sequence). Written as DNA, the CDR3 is TGTGCCTGGAGTGTAGGGGTGGGCACTGAAGCTTTCTTT. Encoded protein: CAWSVGVGTEAFF.

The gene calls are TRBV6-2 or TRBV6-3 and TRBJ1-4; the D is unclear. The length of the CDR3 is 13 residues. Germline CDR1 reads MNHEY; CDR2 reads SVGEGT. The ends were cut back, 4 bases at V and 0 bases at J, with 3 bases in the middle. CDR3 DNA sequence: TGTGCCAGCAGTTCCCCAACTAATGAAAAACTGTTTTTT. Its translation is CASSSPTNEKLFF.

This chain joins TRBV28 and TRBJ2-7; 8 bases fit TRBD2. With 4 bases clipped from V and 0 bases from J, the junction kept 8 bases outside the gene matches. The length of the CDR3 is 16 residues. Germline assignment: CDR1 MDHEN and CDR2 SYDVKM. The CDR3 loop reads CASSSASGLASYEQYV. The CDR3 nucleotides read TGTGCCAGCAGTTCAGCTAGCGGACTAGCCTCCTACGAGCAGTACGTC.

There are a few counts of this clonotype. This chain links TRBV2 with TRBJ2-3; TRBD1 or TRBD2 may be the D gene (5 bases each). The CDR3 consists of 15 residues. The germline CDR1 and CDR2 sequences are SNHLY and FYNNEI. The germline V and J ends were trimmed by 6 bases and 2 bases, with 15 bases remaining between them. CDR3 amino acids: CASSTRDLYTDTQYF. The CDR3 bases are TGTGCCAGCAGCACAAGGGACCTCTACACAGATACGCAGTATTTT.

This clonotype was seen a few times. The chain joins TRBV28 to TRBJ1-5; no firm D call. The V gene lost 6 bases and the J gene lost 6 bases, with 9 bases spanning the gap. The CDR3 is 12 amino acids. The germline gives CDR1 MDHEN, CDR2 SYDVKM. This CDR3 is CASREPGQPQHF. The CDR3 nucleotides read TGTGCCAGCAGAGAACCGGGTCAGCCCCAGCATTTT.

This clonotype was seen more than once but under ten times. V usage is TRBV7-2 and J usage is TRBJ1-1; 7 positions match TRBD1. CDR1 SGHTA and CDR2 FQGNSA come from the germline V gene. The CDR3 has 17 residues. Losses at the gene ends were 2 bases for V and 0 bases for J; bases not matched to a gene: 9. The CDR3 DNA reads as TGTGCCAGCAGCTTAAGCTTCAGGGGGAGGATGAACACTGAAGCTTTCTTT. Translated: CASSLSFRGRMNTEAFF.

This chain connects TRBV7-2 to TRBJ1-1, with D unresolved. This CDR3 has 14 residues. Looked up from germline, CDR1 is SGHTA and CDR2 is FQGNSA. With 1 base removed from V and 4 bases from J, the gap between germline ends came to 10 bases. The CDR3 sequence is CASSLVAEITEAFF. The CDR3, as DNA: TGTGCCAGCAGCTTAGTTGCGGAAATCACTGAAGCTTTCTTT.